Included here is one TCR beta chain sequence, with context. Its antigen is unknown. Qualities for individual bases were not recorded, and no much larger clone is one base off. The sample's time point label, decoded: pre-transplant. Thawed unstimulated PBMCs were stained for CD3, CD4 and CD8 and FACS-sorted into CD3+CD4+ and CD3+CD8+ populations. All 8 studied subjects were randomized to immunosuppression withdrawal. The Qiagen DNeasy Blood and Tissue Kit was used for genomic DNA isolation. This entry is derived from a study of T cell clones after liver transplantation (dated by TCRdb to the late 2010s). The study in broad terms: ITN030ST, the source of the samples, was a randomized trial that attempted immunosuppression withdrawal within 2 years of liver transplantation. Third party-reactive TCRbeta sequences from pre-transplant MLRs were also identified as an antigen-independent comparator for donor-reactive sequences. No induction therapy was given to the subjects, and standard immunosuppression was administered until randomization at 12-24 months post-transplant. Three of the eight recipients were HCV-positive; the others were transplanted for non-autoimmune, non-viral indications. Tolerance was defined as complete withdrawal of immunosuppression for at least one year without a rise in liver enzymes beyond twice the upper limit of normal. Blood samples were collected pre-transplant, pre-randomization before withdrawal, and post-randomization after either complete withdrawal or failed withdrawal. A cohort of 8 liver transplant recipients was studied, of whom 3 were classified as tolerant and 5 as non-tolerant. Donor-reactive T cell clones were identified by TCRbeta sequencing after a pre-transplant mixed lymphocyte reaction and then tracked in post-transplant blood. The research as a whole found: When repertoire turnover was accounted for, significantly reduced detection of donor-reactive sequences was found in 7 of 8 subjects for CD4 and in 8 of 8 subjects for CD8. Conclusions were preliminary, limited by small, heterogeneous patient numbers and non-standardized post-transplant time points. Since no allograft tissue specimens were available, donor-reactive T cells may have migrated into the graft instead of being deleted. In two subjects, low numbers of available donor cells limited the measurable donor-reactive repertoire. Donor-reactive sequences decreased more than third party-reactive sequences, which suggests partial antigen-specific deletion that was not related to withdrawal success. A significant post-transplant decrease in circulating donor-reactive CD4 TCRbeta sequences was observed in 5 of 8 subjects, irrespective of tolerance or HCV status.

From the cysteine up to the phenylalanine, the CDR3 has a length of 13 residues. Only the CDR3 region is kept as DNA, spanning 39 bases read in frame from base 1. The V end loses 4 bases and the J end loses 5 bases, and a stretch of 8 bases separates them. From the germline V gene, CDR1 is SGHNT and CDR2 is YENEEA. High-throughput TCRbeta CDR3 sequencing of frozen genomic DNA was performed by immunoSEQ, with PCR amplification, mapping, bias correction and internal controls included. The original pipeline was this. Only productive rearrangements were retained, and each unique TCRbeta sequence was defined by its CDR3 nucleotide sequence together with its V and J gene. For classification of a sequence as donor-reactive, at least 5-fold expansion in CFSE-low cells relative to unstimulated pre-transplant cells and a frequency of at least 0.01% were required. Per-subject minimum frequency thresholds, based on the lowest-template unstimulated sample, ensured at least 90% detection power. Jensen-Shannon divergence between the top 1000 TCRbeta sequences post- versus pre-transplant served as the measure of repertoire turnover. Changes in detection of donor-reactive sequences were tested with two-sided Fisher's exact tests. In its TCRdb copy, this immuneACCESS table keeps in-frame sequences only and misses some clones. Where compared with another copy, unresolved V genes explain less than half of these, and the others have no known cause. V and J calls and clone size come straight from that table; D and trimming were deduced from the DNA. This sample comprises roughly 8,100 clones, under 90% of them detected only once. The top ten clones comprise approximately 41% of the sample.

The receptor was derived from a human donor who received a liver transplant. Material: CD8+ T cells from blood, obtained before liver transplant. The rearrangement combines TRBV11-3 with TRBJ2-2, with an unclear D gene assignment. The CDR3 region reads CASSSSQTGELFF. Here is the DNA: TGTGCCAGCAGCTCCTCCCAGACCGGGGAGCTGTTTTTT.